Here is one T cell receptor (beta chain) with its context. Repertoires were generated with immunoSEQ multiplex PCR, while TCRdb's copy carries only in-frame clones and drops some. Among approximately 190,000 clones listed, about 81% were seen once. This sample stems from a study of blood T cell repertoires in COVID-19. For the study at large: The samples span acute and convalescent COVID-19 from the United States, Italy and Spain.

The CDR3 runs to 14 residues. Trimming removed 7 bases from V and 1 base from J; junction bases left unmatched: 2. The germline V gene has CDR1 LNHDA and CDR2 SQIVND (reference sequence). The source is a man aged 30-40 years with active or convalescent COVID-19. The J gene is TRBJ2-5, the V gene TRBV19, with TRBD2 identical over 11 bases. Material: peripheral blood. The DNA of the CDR3 is TGTGCCAGTAAGACTAGCGGGACCCAAGAGACCCAGTACTTC. This encodes CASKTSGTQETQYF.